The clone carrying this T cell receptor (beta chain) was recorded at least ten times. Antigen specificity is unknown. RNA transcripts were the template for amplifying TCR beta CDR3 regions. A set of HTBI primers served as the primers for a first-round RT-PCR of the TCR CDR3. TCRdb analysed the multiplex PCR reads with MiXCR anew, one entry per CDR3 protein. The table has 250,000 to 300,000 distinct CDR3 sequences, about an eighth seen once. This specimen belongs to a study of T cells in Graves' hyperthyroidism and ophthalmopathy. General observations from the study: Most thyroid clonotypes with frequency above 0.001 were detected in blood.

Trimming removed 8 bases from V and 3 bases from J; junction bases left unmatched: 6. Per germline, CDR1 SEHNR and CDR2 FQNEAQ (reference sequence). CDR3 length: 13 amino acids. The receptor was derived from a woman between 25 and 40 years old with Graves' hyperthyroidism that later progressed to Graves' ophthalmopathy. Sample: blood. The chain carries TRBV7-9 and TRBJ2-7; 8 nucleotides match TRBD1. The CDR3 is CASRGTGYYEQYF. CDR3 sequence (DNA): TGTGCCAGCCGCGGGACAGGATACTACGAGCAGTACTTC.